Listed below are T cell receptor beta chains from one sample, sequenced in a study of vaccination effects on CD4 cells after COVID-19. The protocol was immunoSEQ multiplex PCR, while the TCRdb copy is restricted to in-frame clones and leaves out a portion. The table shows about 38,000 clones, with around 67% occurring only once. What these receptors recognize is not known. This specimen was CD4+ T cells from PBMCs cultured with SARS-CoV-2 spike peptides, taken before COVID-19 vaccination. The receptor set was obtained from a human donor who received a COVID-19 vaccine. Each CDR3 is given with its conserved first and last residue. The D gene is left open where the match is weak. The size of a clone is reported for some rows only, either as once, few or many, or as a class for expanded clones.

clone_size j_call d_call v_call cdr3_nt cdr3_aa
- TRBJ2-6 - TRBV15 TGTGCCACCAGCAGAGATGTTCGGGGTACAAGCTCTGGGGCCAACGTCCTGACTTTC CATSRDVRGTSSGANVLTF
once TRBJ2-1 - TRBV3-1/TRBV3-2 TGTGCCAGCAGCCAAGCAAATGAGCAGTTCTTC CASSQANEQFF
- TRBJ2-1 - TRBV29-1 TGCAGCGTTGACAGGGTTGGCTACAATGAGCAGTTCTTC CSVDRVGYNEQFF
- TRBJ1-5 - TRBV7-8 TGTGCCAGCAGCACAACCGGGAATCTTAATCAGCCCCAGCATTTT CASSTTGNLNQPQHF
- TRBJ2-7 - TRBV7-2 TGTGCCAGCAGCTTAATTTTGGGGCTGTACGAGCAGTACTTC CASSLILGLYEQYF
- TRBJ2-7 TRBD2 TRBV19 TGTGCCAGTAGTCCCCGTGGTACTAGCGGGACCTACGAGCAGTACTTC CASSPRGTSGTYEQYF
- TRBJ1-2 - TRBV5-4 TGTGCCAGCAGCCCGACCGGGGGGAATGGCTACACCTTC CASSPTGGNGYTF
- TRBJ1-1 - TRBV11-3 TGTGCCAGCAGCTTATTCGGGAACACTGAAGCTTTCTTT CASSLFGNTEAFF
- TRBJ2-5 - TRBV3-1/TRBV3-2 TGTGCCAGCAGATGCTGGGCGGATCCCCTAGGGGAGACCCAGTACTTC CASRCWADPLGETQYF
- TRBJ2-1 - TRBV7-8 TGTGCCAGCAGCCCCGGGGTAGTCGATGAGCAGTTCTTC CASSPGVVDEQFF
- TRBJ1-4 TRBD1 TRBV6-6 TGTGCCAGCAGTTCGCCATTCAGGGGGGAGTATGAAAAACTGTTTTTT CASSSPFRGEYEKLFF
- TRBJ1-1 TRBD1 TRBV5-4 TGTGCCAGCGTTAACATGGGACAGGGGGACACTGAAGCTTTCTTT CASVNMGQGDTEAFF
- TRBJ2-7 - TRBV29-1 TGCAGCGGCGGAGGGGGTAGTTACGAGCAGTACTTC CSGGGGSYEQYF
once TRBJ2-1 - TRBV29-1 TGCAGCGTTGGGAACCTCTACAATGAGCAGTTCTTC CSVGNLYNEQFF
- TRBJ2-4 - TRBV7-2 TGTGCCAGCAGCTTAGCGCTGGGCATTCAGTACTTC CASSLALGIQYF
- TRBJ1-1 - TRBV7-8 TGTGCCAGCAGGGCGGACTTCGGCACTGAAGCTTTCTTT CASRADFGTEAFF
- TRBJ1-2 - TRBV19 TGTGCCAGTAGTATCACCGGGACAAGCTATGGCTACACCTTC CASSITGTSYGYTF
once TRBJ1-2 - TRBV4-2 TGTGCCAGCAGCCAAGAAGGGCAGGTCTCCCATCTCGGCTACACCTTC CASSQEGQVSHLGYTF
- TRBJ2-7 TRBD2 TRBV7-2 TGTGCCAGCACCTGGACTAGCGGATCCTACGAGCAGTACTTC CASTWTSGSYEQYF
- TRBJ2-7 - TRBV29-1 TGCAGCGTTCTTTTCAACAACTACGAGCAGTACTTC CSVLFNNYEQYF
- TRBJ1-1 - TRBV13 TGTGCCAGCAGCTTACGAGCCAACACTGAAGCTTTCTTT CASSLRANTEAFF
- TRBJ2-1 TRBD2 TRBV9 TGTGCCAGCAGCGAGGCCCTGGGGCGGGGGTTGTCCTACAATGAGCAGTTCTTC CASSEALGRGLSYNEQFF
- TRBJ2-7 - TRBV28 TGTGCCAGCAGTCGGACAGGAGGGGTAGAGCAGTACTTC CASSRTGGVEQYF
once TRBJ1-5 - TRBV28 TGTGCCAGCAGTTTACCGTTATATAGCAATCAGCCCCAGCATTTT CASSLPLYSNQPQHF
once TRBJ1-5 TRBD1 TRBV24-1 TGTGCCACCAGTGACACGGACAGGGGGCAGCCCCAGCATTTT CATSDTDRGQPQHF
few TRBJ1-5 - TRBV25-1 TGTGCCAGCAGTGAGGGGGAATTCCAGCCCCAGCATTTT CASSEGEFQPQHF
- TRBJ2-1 - TRBV18 TGTGCCAGCTCACCTAAGGAGGGGGCAAGTATGTTCTTC CASSPKEGASMFF
few TRBJ1-2 - TRBV30 TGTGCCTGGAGCGGCAGTAACTATGGCTACACCTTC CAWSGSNYGYTF
once TRBJ1-2 TRBD1 TRBV29-1 TGCAGCGTGGCGAATGTGGGACAGGGGGATGGCTACACCTTC CSVANVGQGDGYTF
- TRBJ2-5 TRBD1 TRBV5-6 TGTGCCAGCAGCTTGGCGCGAGGGGGCGAAGAGACCCAGTACTTC CASSLARGGEETQYF
- TRBJ2-1 TRBD2 TRBV6-2/TRBV6-3 TGTGCCAGCAGTTACTGGGAGGGTGAGCAGTTCTTC CASSYWEGEQFF
- TRBJ1-6 - TRBV18 TGTGCCAGCTCATCTCAACAGAGCTCACCCCTCCACTTT CASSSQQSSPLHF
- TRBJ1-1 - TRBV5-5 TGTGCCAGCAGCCCGGGACGGACGGTGAACACTGAAGCTTTCTTT CASSPGRTVNTEAFF
once TRBJ1-5 - TRBV6-5 TGTGCCAGCAGTCCTGGGGCCGTTAGCAATCAGCCCCAGCATTTT CASSPGAVSNQPQHF
- TRBJ1-1 - TRBV27 TGTGCCAGCAGTTCGACTACACAGGTTAGGCCCACTGAAGCTTTCTTT CASSSTTQVRPTEAFF
- TRBJ2-7 - TRBV10-3 TGTGCCATCAGTGAGTCCGGGACACCCTACGAGCAGTACTTC CAISESGTPYEQYF